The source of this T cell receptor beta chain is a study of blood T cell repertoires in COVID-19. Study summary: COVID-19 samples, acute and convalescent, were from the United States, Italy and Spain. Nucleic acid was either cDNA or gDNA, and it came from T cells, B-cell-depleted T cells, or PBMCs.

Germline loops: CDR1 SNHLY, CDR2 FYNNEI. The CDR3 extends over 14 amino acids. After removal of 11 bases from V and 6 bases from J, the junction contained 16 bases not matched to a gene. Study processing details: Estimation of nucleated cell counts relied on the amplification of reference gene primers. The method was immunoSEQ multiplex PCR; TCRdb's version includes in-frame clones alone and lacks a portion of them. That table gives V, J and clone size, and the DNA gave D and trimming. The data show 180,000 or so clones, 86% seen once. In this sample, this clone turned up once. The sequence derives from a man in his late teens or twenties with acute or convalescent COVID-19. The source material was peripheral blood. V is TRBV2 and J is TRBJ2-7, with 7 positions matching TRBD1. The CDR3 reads CAGQGTATLGEQYF. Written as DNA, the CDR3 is TGTGCCGGCCAAGGGACAGCTACACTAGGCGAGCAGTACTTC.